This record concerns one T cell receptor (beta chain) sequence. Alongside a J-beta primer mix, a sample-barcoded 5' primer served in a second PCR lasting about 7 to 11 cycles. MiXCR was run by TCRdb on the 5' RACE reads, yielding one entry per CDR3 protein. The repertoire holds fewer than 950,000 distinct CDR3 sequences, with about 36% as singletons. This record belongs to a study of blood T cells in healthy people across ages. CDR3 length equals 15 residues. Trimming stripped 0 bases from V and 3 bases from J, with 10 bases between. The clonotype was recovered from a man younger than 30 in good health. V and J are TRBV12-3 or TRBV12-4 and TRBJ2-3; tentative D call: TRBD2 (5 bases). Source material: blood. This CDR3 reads CASSLAASPTDTQYF. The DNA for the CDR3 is TGTGCCAGCAGTTTAGCGGCTAGCCCAACAGATACGCAGTATTTT.